The rows below give T cell receptor beta chains drawn from one sample of a study of T cell changes during pregnancy in multiple sclerosis. The repertoire was sequenced with immunoSEQ multiplex PCR; TCRdb's copy has only in-frame clones and lacks some. Among approximately 100,000 clones, 75% to 95% were seen once, and the ten largest hold around 3.2%. The source material was peripheral blood, sampled in the second trimester of pregnancy. These receptors all come from a female donor with multiple sclerosis, enrolled in a pregnancy study. The CDR3 runs from the conserved cysteine through the conserved F or W. D genes are given only for firm matches. Only some rows state a clone size, as once, few, many or a class for expanded clones.

D gene	V gene	clone size	J gene	CDR3 DNA	CDR3 protein
TRBD1	TRBV5-6	.	TRBJ2-2	TGTGCCAGCAGCTTGCCCGGACAGGGGGCAACCGGGGAGCTGTTTTTT	CASSLPGQGATGELFF
TRBD1	TRBV5-4	.	TRBJ2-3	TGTGCCAGCAGCCCGGGACAGCGTCCCACAGATACGCAGTATTTT	CASSPGQRPTDTQYF
TRBD1	TRBV5-4	.	TRBJ2-7	TGTGCCAGCAGCTTGGTAGGACAGGGGATTGGGGAGCAGTACTTC	CASSLVGQGIGEQYF
TRBD1	TRBV27	.	TRBJ2-7	TGTGCCAGCAGTCCTCTCTCCGGGACAGGGGCGGTCGAGCAGTACTTC	CASSPLSGTGAVEQYF
TRBD1	TRBV7-6	.	TRBJ2-7	TGTGCCAGCAGCTTAGTGGGACAGGGGGCCTACGAGCAGTACTTC	CASSLVGQGAYEQYF
TRBD2	TRBV2	.	TRBJ2-1	TGTGCCAGCATACTAGCGGGTCCTAACAATGAGCAGTTCTTC	CASILAGPNNEQFF
.	TRBV7-8	once	TRBJ1-3	TGTGCCAGTACACCGGAGCGGATCTCTGGAAACACCATATATTTT	CASTPERISGNTIYF
TRBD1	TRBV15	.	TRBJ2-3	TGTGCCACCAGCGGGCCACAGGGGGGACTGGGGACGCAGTATTTT	CATSGPQGGLGTQYF
.	TRBV29-1	.	TRBJ2-3	TGCAGCGTTGACTGGCAGGGGGATACGCAGTATTTT	CSVDWQGDTQYF
.	TRBV28	.	TRBJ1-1	TGTGCCAGCAGTTTAGTCACTAACACTGAAGCTTTCTTT	CASSLVTNTEAFF
TRBD1	TRBV19	.	TRBJ1-2	TGTGCCAGTAGTATAGATCACAGGGGGCCCGGCTACACCTTC	CASSIDHRGPGYTF
.	TRBV19	.	TRBJ2-3	TGTGCCAGCTCAACGGGAAACTGGCGAGATACGCAGTATTTT	CASSTGNWRDTQYF
TRBD2	TRBV2	.	TRBJ2-1	TGTGCCAGCAGTCAGACTTTACTAGCGGAAAGCCTCAATGAGCAGTTCTTC	CASSQTLLAESLNEQFF
TRBD1	TRBV7-2	once	TRBJ1-1	TGTGCCAGCAGCTTAAACCCCGGGACAGGCTCGCAGGCTTTCTTT	CASSLNPGTGSQAFF
.	TRBV28	once	TRBJ1-4	TGTGCCAGCAGTACGCGCCGGGTGGGGCAGGTTGCAACTAATGAAAAACTGTTTTTT	CASSTRRVGQVATNEKLFF
TRBD1	TRBV10-3	.	TRBJ2-7	TGTGCCATCAGTGGGCGGACAGGGAAGGCCCCCTACGAGCAGTACTTC	CAISGRTGKAPYEQYF
.	TRBV28	.	TRBJ2-3	TGTGCCAGCAGTTTTCAAGTTGTGGCGGAGACCACAGATACGCAGTATTTT	CASSFQVVAETTDTQYF
.	TRBV5-6	.	TRBJ2-1	TGTGCCAGCAGCTCTGGGACACTTTCCTACAATGAGCAGTTCTTC	CASSSGTLSYNEQFF
TRBD2	TRBV7-9	few	TRBJ2-3	TGTGCCAGCAGCCTTAACCTGGCTGGACTAGCCAGCCGCACAGATACGCAGTATTTT	CASSLNLAGLASRTDTQYF
.	TRBV28	.	TRBJ2-7	TGTGCCAGCACCAAAAAGGGACACTACTCCTACGAGCAGTACTTC	CASTKKGHYSYEQYF
.	TRBV27	.	TRBJ2-1	TGTGCCAGCAGTTCCGCAGGGCTCATATACAATGAGCAGTTCTTC	CASSSAGLIYNEQFF
.	TRBV6-5	.	TRBJ1-2	TGTGCCAGCAGGCCCTGGAGGGGCTCTAACTATGGCTACACCTTC	CASRPWRGSNYGYTF
.	TRBV5-1	.	TRBJ1-2	TGCGCCAGCAGTCCTGGGGGGGCCACCTCGGGCTACACCTTC	CASSPGGATSGYTF
.	TRBV9	.	TRBJ2-3	TGTGCCAGCAGCGCGGGTTCTTTGATATCCACAGATACGCAGTATTTT	CASSAGSLISTDTQYF
.	TRBV14	.	TRBJ2-1	TGTGCCAGCAGCTCGGGGGTCGGTGAGCAGTTCTTC	CASSSGVGEQFF
.	TRBV4-2	few	TRBJ1-1	TGTGCCAGCAGCCAAGCGGGCGCGACAGTCGCTTTCTTT	CASSQAGATVAFF
.	TRBV28	.	TRBJ2-2	TGTGCCAGCTTCGGGTTGTCCGGGGAGCTGTTTTTT	CASFGLSGELFF
.	TRBV28	.	TRBJ1-5	TGTGCCAGCACCTCCCCACAGGGCCATCAGCCCCAGCATTTT	CASTSPQGHQPQHF
TRBD2	TRBV7-9	.	TRBJ2-7	TGTGCCAGCAGCGAGAGACTAGCGGGAGTGAACGAGCAGTACTTC	CASSERLAGVNEQYF
.	TRBV5-4	.	TRBJ1-1	TGTGCCAGCAGCGAACCGGGGAGGGGCCTTAGGGACACTGAAGCTTTCTTT	CASSEPGRGLRDTEAFF